The entry below gives a single T cell receptor (beta chain) sequence along with its context. The data derive from a study of CD8 T cells in Susac syndrome. TCR beta from blood CD8+ and CD4+ T cells was sequenced. Patients with stable or active relapsing-remitting disease, all of them treatment-naive, made up the multiple sclerosis controls. The CDR3 length is 15 residues. The ends were cut back, 1 base at V and 1 base at J, with 10 bases in the middle. Germline V lookup: CDR1 KGHSY, CDR2 FQNENV. RNA, at roughly 0.5 to 1 ug, was reverse transcribed with random hexamers. Amplification of TCR beta CDR3 across 54 Vbeta and 13 Jbeta was performed with immunoSEQ multiplex PCR. TCRdb independently ran MiXCR on the immunoSEQ multiplex PCR reads; one entry per CDR3 protein. The sample lists a few hundred thousand distinct CDR3 sequences; about 90% were seen once.

The sequenced sample consisted of CD4+ T cells from PBMCs. This TCR was sampled from a human donor with multiple sclerosis. The V and J genes are TRBV16 and TRBJ1-1; D possibly corresponds to TRBD1 (5 bases). The CDR3 region is CASSQFGGGNTEAFF. In DNA form, the CDR3 reads TGTGCCAGCAGCCAATTTGGCGGGGGGAACACTGAAGCTTTCTTT.